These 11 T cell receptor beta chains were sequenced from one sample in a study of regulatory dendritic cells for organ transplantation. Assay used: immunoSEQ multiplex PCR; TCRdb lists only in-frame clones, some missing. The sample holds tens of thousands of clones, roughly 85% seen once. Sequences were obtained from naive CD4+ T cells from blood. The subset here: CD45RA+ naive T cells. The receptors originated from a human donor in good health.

The CDR3 coding sequence is TGTGCCAGCAGCCCCCCCCCGACAGGGACCGGGGATGAGCAGTTCTTC. This sequence encodes CASSPPPTGTGDEQFF. The rearrangement uses TRBV5-4 and TRBJ2-1; 7 nucleotides match TRBD1. After removal of 4 bases from V and 8 bases from J, the junction contained 15 bases not matched to a gene. The CDR3 sequence is 16 residues long. Germline loops: CDR1 SGHNT, CDR2 YYREEE (reference sequence).

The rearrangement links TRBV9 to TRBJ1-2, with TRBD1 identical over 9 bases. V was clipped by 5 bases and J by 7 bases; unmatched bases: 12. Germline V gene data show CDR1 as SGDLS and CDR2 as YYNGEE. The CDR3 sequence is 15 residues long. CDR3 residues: CASSPKTGTGIGYTF. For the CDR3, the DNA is TGTGCCAGCAGTCCAAAGACCGGGACAGGGATTGGCTACACCTTC. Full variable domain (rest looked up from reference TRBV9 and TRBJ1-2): DSGVTQTPKHLITATGQRVTLRCSPRSGDLSVYWYQQSLDQGLQFLIQYYNGEERAKGNILERFSAQQFPDLHSELNLSSLELGDSALYFCASSPKTGTGIGYTFGSGTRLTVV.

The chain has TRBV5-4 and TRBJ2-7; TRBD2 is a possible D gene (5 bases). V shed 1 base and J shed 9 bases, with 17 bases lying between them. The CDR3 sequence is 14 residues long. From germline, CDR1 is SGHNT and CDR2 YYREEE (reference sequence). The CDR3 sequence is CASSLMTNFKGQYF. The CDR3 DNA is TGTGCCAGCAGCTTGATGACTAATTTTAAAGGGCAGTACTTC.

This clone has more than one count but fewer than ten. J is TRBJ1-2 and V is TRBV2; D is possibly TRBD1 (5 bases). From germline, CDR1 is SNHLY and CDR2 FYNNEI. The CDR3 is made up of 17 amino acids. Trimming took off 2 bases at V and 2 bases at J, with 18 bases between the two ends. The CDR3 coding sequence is TGTGCCAGCAGTGAAAGGCGGAAGGGGCGAGTCAACTATGGCTACACCTTC. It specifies CASSERRKGRVNYGYTF.

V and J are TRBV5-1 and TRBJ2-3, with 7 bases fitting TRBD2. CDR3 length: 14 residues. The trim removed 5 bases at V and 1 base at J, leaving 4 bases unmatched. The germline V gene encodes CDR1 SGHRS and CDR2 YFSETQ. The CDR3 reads CASRPAGGTDTQYF. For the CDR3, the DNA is TGCGCCAGCAGACCTGCGGGGGGCACAGATACGCAGTATTTT.

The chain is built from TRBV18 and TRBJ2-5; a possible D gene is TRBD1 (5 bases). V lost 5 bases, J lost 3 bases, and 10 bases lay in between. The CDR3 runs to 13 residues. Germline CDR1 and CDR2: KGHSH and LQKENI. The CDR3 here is CASSATVKETQYF. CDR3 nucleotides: TGTGCCAGCTCAGCGACAGTAAAAGAGACCCAGTACTTC.

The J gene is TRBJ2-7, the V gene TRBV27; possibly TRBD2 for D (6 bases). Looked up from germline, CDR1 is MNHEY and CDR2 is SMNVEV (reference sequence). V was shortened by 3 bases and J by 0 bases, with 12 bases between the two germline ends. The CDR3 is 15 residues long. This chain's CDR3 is CASSFGGSGSYEQYF. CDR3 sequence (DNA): TGTGCCAGCAGTTTTGGTGGTAGCGGCTCCTACGAGCAGTACTTC.

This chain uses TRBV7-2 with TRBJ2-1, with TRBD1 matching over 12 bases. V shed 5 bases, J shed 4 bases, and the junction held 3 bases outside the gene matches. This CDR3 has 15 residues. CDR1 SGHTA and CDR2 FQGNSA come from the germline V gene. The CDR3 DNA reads TGTGCCAGCAGCAGGGACAGGGGGCCTTACAATGAGCAGTTCTTC. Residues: CASSRDRGPYNEQFF. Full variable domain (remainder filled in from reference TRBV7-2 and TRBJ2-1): GAGVSQSPSNKVTEKGKDVELRCDPISGHTALYWYRQSLGQGLEFLIYFQGNSAPDKSGLPSDRFSAERTGGSVSTLTIQRTQQEDSAVYLCASSRDRGPYNEQFFGPGTRLTVL.

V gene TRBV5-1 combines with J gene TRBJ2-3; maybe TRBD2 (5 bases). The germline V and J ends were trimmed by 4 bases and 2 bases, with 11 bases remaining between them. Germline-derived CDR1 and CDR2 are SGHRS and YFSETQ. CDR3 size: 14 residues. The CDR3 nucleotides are TGCGCCAGCAGCGAGGGAGCCTACACAGATACGCAGTATTTT. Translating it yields CASSEGAYTDTQYF. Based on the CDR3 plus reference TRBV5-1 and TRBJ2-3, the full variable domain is KAGVTQTPRYLIKTRGQQVTLSCSPISGHRSVSWYQQTPGQGLQFLFEYFSETQRNKGNFPGRFSGRQFSNSRSEMNVSTLELGDSALYLCASSEGAYTDTQYFGPGTRLTVL.

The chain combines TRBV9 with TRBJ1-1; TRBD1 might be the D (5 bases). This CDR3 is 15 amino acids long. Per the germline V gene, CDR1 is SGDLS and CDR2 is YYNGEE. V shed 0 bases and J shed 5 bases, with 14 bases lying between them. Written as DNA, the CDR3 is TGTGCCAGCAGCGTAGATGGGGGGGGAGGGACTGAAGCTTTCTTT. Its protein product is CASSVDGGGGTEAFF.

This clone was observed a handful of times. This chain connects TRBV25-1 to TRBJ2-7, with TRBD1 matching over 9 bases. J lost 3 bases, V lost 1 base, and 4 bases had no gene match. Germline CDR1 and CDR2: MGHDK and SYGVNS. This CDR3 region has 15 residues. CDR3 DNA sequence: TGTGCCAGCAGTGAATCAAGGACAGGGGACTACGAGCAGTACTTC. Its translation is CASSESRTGDYEQYF.